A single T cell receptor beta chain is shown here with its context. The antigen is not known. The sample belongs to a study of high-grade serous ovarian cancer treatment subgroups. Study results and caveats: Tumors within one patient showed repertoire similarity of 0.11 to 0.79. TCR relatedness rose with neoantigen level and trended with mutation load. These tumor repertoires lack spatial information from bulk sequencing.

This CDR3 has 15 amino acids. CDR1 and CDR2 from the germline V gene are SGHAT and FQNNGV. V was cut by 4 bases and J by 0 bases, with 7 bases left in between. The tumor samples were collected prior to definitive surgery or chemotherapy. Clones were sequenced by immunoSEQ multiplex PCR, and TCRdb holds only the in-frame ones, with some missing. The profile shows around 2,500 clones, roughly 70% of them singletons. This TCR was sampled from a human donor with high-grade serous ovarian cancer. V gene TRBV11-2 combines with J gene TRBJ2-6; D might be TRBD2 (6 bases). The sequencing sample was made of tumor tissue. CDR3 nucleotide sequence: TGTGCCAGCAGCTCTAGCGTCTCTGGGGCCAACGTCCTGACTTTC. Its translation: CASSSSVSGANVLTF.